The present TCR beta chain was sequenced within a study of cytomegalovirus exposure and HLA in healthy donors. Study background: Assignment to the Caucasian-associated ancestry cluster applied to 75% to 85% of the approximately 420 genotyped donors.

General study results and limits: Cytomegalovirus-associated TCR beta chains were listed, numbering 164. Reportedly, TCR beta sequences accurately predicted HLA-A and HLA-B alleles in most subjects.

Primers included in the PCR were 60 Vbeta and 13 Jbeta primers. Produced via immunoSEQ multiplex PCR; TCRdb's table is partial and in-frame only. The sample records about 160,000 clones, roughly 80% being singletons. This clone appeared a few times. The antigen is undetermined. V shed 0 bases, J shed 4 bases, and the junction held 2 bases outside the gene matches. Germline-derived CDR1 and CDR2 are MGHRA and YSYEKL. CDR3 length equals 16 residues. This TCR was sampled from a woman aged 25 to 39 in good health and CMV-seronegative. What was sequenced was PBMCs. V and J are TRBV4-1 and TRBJ2-5; TRBD2 matches 13 bases. The CDR3 nucleotides are TGCGCCAGCAGCCAAGATGGGACTAGCGGGGTAGAGACCCAGTACTTC. Translated: CASSQDGTSGVETQYF.